This T cell receptor (beta chain) comes out of a study of blood T cells in healthy people across ages. Germline lookup yields CDR1 MNHEY and CDR2 SVGAGI. The J segment lost 5 bases and the V segment lost 0 bases, leaving 5 bases of the junction unmatched. The CDR3 spans 16 residues. Combining a sample-barcoded 5' primer with a J-beta primer mix, a second PCR ran for roughly 6 to 12 cycles. TCRdb ran MiXCR on the 5' RACE reads and lists one entry per CDR3 protein. The data show about 1 million distinct CDR3 sequences, 40% to 55% seen once. This clonotype was observed once. The chain couples TRBV6-5 to TRBJ2-3; 10 bases agree with TRBD2. Material: blood. This sequence was found in a woman aged 60-70 years in good health. CDR3: CASSYSNLAGVDTQYF. CDR3 coding DNA: TGTGCCAGCAGTTACTCGAACCTAGCGGGAGTAGATACGCAGTATTTT.